The entry that follows covers one TCR beta chain sequence. The antigen is undetermined. Germline V lookup: CDR1 ENHRY, CDR2 SYGVKD. Trimming removed 7 bases from V and 1 base from J, with 10 bases in between. This CDR3 contains 13 residues. Produced via immunoSEQ multiplex PCR; TCRdb's table is partial and in-frame only. There are around 100,000 clones in the sample; 80% to 95% occur only once, and approximately 0.25% lies in the top ten. These data originate in a study of T cell repertoires and HLA-DP antigens. The chain couples TRBV10-3 to TRBJ1-1; no definite D call. This TCR was sampled from a woman aged 18-29 years in good health and CMV-seronegative. Sequencing used CD4+ T cells from PBMCs. CDR3 DNA: TGTGCCATCAAGGACTCAAAGAACACTGAAGCTTTCTTT. It translates to CAIKDSKNTEAFF.